This entry features one TCR beta chain sequence. Antigen specificity is unknown. Sequence data for DNA of cultured CD4+ T cells were generated by the Oncomine TCR Beta short-read assay. Genomic DNA was drawn out of CD4+ T cells grown in culture. A single record per CDR3 protein comes from TCRdb applying MiXCR to the PCR reads. The sample lists about 21,000 distinct CDR3 sequences; less than 75% were seen once. The record originates from a study of vaccination and CD4 T cells after COVID-19. Study context: Each individual in the study obtained two doses of BNT162b2 or mRNA-1273 vaccine. Either a CEFX pool, an HIV-1 Nef pool, or no peptide was added to control cultures.

V was clipped by 3 bases and J by 4 bases; unmatched bases: 3. Germline CDR1 is MGHDK and CDR2 is SYGVNS. The CDR3 runs to 14 residues. Treatment indicated: roughly 10-day PBMC culture with coronavirus spike peptide pools or control peptides (ViraFEST assay). Culture proceeded for about 10 days, and CD4+ T cells were then isolated by negative selection. Input material: CD4+ T cells from blood, cultured in vitro. This receptor was taken from a human donor who had recovered from COVID-19. This chain links TRBV25-1 with TRBJ2-5, with 9 nucleotides matching TRBD1. CDR3 DNA sequence: TGTGCCAGCAGTGACGACAGGGGGAGAGAGACCCAGTACTTC. Translating gives CASSDDRGRETQYF.